This TCR beta chain came from a study of blood T cell repertoires in COVID-19 (TCRdb year 2020). Concerning the study at large: Samples from collaborators originated in the United States, Italy and Spain and spanned both the acute and convalescent phases of COVID-19. The material from the prospective study consisted of cDNA or gDNA derived from T cells, B-cell-depleted T cells, or PBMCs. The dataset comprised deeply sampled blood TCRbeta repertoires from subjects exposed to, actively infected with, or recovered from COVID-19. The repertoires were released in a freely available public database meant as a resource for research on the immune response to SARS-CoV-2. The samples were drawn from the first 160 participants of the ongoing ImmuneRACE study and from 950 to 1,500 subjects provided by 6 global collaborators. Nearly every sample came with metadata listing a de-identified subject ID, COVID-19 status, age in years and sex. Where available, HLA class I and class II types were taken from metadata supplied by the sample provider and were not determined by assay-based typing.

To note about this clone: No cognate antigen has been identified for it. It has no much larger one-base neighbor in the sample; base qualities were not kept.

TCRbeta CDR3 regions were amplified from genomic DNA by means of the immunoSEQ Assay, a bias-controlled multiplex PCR. Processing in the source paper ran as follows. Nucleated cell counts per sample were estimated from amplification of reference gene primers within the assay. To quantify the absolute abundance of each unique TCRbeta CDR3 rearrangement, sequence reads were collapsed and filtered. For each sample, productive Simpson clonality was calculated as the square root of Simpson's diversity index over productive rearrangements. Sourced from immuneACCESS, this table was stored by TCRdb with only in-frame sequences that have V and J called. A share of the clones is absent; for the studies checked, an unresolved V gene accounts for under half, and the remainder has no known explanation. V and J calls and clone size follow that table, whereas D and trimming were derived from the DNA. Recorded for this sample are roughly 230,000 clones; about 88% of them occurred a single time. The ten largest make up 5% to 7.5% of the sample.

Enrolling through a virtual design, the prospective study's participants ranged in age from roughly 18 to 89 years and lived across about two dozen United States geographic areas. To assign participants to cohorts, the prospective study relied on clinical history that participants themselves reported in a screening survey and a study questionnaire. Exposed participants were defined as having been in contact with someone with a PCR-confirmed or clinician-diagnosed COVID-19 case within 2 weeks of study entry. Each participant in the prospective study had whole blood, serum and a nasopharyngeal or oropharyngeal swab collected by mobile phlebotomists. Additional blood draws and questionnaires over an approximately two-month period could optionally be provided by prospective study participants. Blood samples from the prospective study were shipped frozen or at room temperature prior to DNA extraction.

Paper-wide results and their limitations: The amount of clinical and demographic metadata varied by source and participant and was provided uncurated.

CDR1 and CDR2 were assigned from the germline V gene (reference sequence) as SGHNT and YYREEE. The CDR3 measures 15 amino acids from cysteine to phenylalanine. Just the 45-base CDR3 DNA is kept, in frame starting at base 1. V is clipped by 0 bases and J by 1 base, and the sequence between their germline boundaries is 10 bases long. This clonotype originated in a woman aged 50 to 65 who had been exposed to COVID-19. The chain is encoded by TRBV5-4 joined to TRBJ1-2; a confident D gene designation cannot be given. Specimen: PBMCs or T cells enriched from blood (not recorded which). The sequence in DNA is TGTGCCAGCAGCTTGGGGGCTTCAAGTAACTATGGCTACACCTTC. It specifies CASSLGASSNYGYTF.